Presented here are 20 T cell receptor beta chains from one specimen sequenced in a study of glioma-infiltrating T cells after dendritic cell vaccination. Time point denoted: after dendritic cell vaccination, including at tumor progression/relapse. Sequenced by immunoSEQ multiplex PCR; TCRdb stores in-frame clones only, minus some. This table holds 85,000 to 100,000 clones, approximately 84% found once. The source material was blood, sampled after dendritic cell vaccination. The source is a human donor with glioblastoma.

CDR3 protein: CASARSDVEGYTF. The CDR3 DNA follows: TGTGCCAGCGCTAGATCAGATGTCGAAGGCTACACCTTC. The gene calls are TRBV28 and TRBJ1-2; D is uncertain. CDR3 size: 13 residues. V was trimmed by 8 bases and J by 8 bases, leaving 18 bases between them. Germline CDR1 reads MDHEN; CDR2 reads SYDVKM.

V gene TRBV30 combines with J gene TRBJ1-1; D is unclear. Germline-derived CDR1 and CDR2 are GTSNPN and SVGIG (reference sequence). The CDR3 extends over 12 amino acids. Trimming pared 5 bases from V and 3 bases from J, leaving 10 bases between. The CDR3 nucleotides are TGTGCCTGGTCCCTTAGTTACACTGAAGCTTTCTTT. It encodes CAWSLSYTEAFF.

CDR3 coding DNA: TGCGCCAGCAGCTTGGTACAGGGGGAATCACCCCTCCACTTT. Translation gives CASSLVQGESPLHF. The chain is built from TRBV5-1 and TRBJ1-6; 8 nucleotides match TRBD1. Unmatched junction bases numbered 3, after V lost 0 bases and J lost 10 bases. The CDR3 sequence is 14 residues long. CDR1 SGHRS and CDR2 YFSETQ come from the germline V gene.

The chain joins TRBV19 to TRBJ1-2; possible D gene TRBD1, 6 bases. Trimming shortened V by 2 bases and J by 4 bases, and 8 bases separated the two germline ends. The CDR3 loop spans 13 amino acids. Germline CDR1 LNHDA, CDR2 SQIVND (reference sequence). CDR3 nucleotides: TGTGCCAGTAGTATACAGGGGATCTATGGCTACACCTTC. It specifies CASSIQGIYGYTF.

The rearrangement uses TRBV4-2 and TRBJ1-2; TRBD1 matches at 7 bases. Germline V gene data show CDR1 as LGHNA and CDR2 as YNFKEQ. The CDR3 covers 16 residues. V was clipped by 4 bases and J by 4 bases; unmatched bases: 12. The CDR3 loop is CASSLSAVQGSYGYTF. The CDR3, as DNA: TGTGCCAGCAGCCTTTCAGCCGTACAGGGGAGCTATGGCTACACCTTC.

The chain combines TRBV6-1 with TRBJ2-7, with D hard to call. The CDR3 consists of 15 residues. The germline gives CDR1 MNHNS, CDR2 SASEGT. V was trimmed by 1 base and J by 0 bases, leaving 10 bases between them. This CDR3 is CASSEVGYPSYEQYF. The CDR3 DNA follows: TGTGCCAGCAGTGAAGTCGGGTACCCCTCCTACGAGCAGTACTTC.

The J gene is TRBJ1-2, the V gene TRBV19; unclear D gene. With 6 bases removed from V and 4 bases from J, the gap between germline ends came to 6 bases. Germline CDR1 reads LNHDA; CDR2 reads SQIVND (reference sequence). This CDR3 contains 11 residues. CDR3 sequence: CASRTTYGYTF. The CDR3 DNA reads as TGTGCCAGTAGAACTACCTATGGCTACACCTTC.

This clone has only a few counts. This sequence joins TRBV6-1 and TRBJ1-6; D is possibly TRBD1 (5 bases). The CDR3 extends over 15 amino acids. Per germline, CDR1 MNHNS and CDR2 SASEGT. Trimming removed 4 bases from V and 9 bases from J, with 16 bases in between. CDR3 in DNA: TGTGCCAGCAGTGTGGAGGGGTTGGATTTTTCACCCCTCCACTTT. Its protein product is CASSVEGLDFSPLHF.

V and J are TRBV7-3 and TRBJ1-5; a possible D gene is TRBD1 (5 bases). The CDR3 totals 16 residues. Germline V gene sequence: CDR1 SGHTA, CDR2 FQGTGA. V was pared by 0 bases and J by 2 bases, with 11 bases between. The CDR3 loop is CASSLTEGYGNQPQHF. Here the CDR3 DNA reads TGTGCCAGCAGCTTAACGGAGGGGTATGGCAATCAGCCCCAGCATTTT.

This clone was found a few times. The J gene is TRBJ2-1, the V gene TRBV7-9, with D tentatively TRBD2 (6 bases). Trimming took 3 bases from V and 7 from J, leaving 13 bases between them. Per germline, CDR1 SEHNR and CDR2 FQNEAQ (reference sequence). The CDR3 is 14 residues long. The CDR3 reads CASSLEGRSNEQFF. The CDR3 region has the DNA TGTGCCAGCAGCTTGGAGGGCCGTTCTAATGAGCAGTTCTTC.

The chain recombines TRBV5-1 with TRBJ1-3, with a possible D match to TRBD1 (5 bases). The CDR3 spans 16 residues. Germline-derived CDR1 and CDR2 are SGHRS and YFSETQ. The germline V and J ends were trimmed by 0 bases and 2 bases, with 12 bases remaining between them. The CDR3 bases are TGCGCCAGCAGCTTGGCGAACAGGAGAACTGGAAACACCATATATTTT. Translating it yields CASSLANRRTGNTIYF.

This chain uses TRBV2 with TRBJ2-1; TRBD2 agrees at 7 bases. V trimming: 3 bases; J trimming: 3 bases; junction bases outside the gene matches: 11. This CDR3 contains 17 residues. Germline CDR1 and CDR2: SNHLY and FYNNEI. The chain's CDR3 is CASSESMAGEFYNEQFF. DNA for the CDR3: TGTGCCAGCAGTGAGTCAATGGCGGGGGAATTCTACAATGAGCAGTTCTTC. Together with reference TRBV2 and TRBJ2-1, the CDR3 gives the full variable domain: EPEVTQTPSHQVTQMGQEVILRCVPISNHLYFYWYRQILGQKVEFLVSFYNNEISEKSEIFDDQFSVERPDGSNFTLKIRSTKLEDSAMYFCASSESMAGEFYNEQFFGPGTRLTVL.

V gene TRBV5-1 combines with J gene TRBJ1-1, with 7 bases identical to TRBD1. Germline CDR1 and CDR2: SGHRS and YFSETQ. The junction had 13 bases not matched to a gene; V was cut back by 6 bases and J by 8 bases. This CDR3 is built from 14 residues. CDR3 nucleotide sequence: TGCGCCAGCAATTCAAGACAGGGTCAGACCGAAGCTTTCTTT. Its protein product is CASNSRQGQTEAFF.

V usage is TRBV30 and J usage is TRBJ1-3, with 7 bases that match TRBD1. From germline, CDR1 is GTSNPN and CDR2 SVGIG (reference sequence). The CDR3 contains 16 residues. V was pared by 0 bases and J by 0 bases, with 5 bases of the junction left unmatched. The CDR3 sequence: CAWSVLQGSSGNTIYF. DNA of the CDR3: TGTGCCTGGAGTGTACTACAGGGGAGCTCTGGAAACACCATATATTTT.

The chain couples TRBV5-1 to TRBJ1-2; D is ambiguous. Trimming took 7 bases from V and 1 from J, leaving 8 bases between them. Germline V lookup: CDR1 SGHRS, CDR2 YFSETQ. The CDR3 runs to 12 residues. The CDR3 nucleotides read TGCGCCAGCGGTCAGAATAACTATGGCTACACCTTC. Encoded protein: CASGQNNYGYTF.

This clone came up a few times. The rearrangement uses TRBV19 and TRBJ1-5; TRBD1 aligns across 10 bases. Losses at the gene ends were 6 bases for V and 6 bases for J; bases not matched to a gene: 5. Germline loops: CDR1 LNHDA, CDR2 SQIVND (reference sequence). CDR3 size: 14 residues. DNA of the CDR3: TGTGCCAGTAGGGCCGGGACAGGGGCTCAGCCCCAGCATTTT. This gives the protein CASRAGTGAQPQHF. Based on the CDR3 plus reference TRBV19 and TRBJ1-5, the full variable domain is DGGITQSPKYLFRKEGQNVTLSCEQNLNHDAMYWYRQDPGQGLRLIYYSQIVNDFQKGDIAEGYSVSREKKESFPLTVTSAQKNPTAFYLCASRAGTGAQPQHFGDGTRLSIL.

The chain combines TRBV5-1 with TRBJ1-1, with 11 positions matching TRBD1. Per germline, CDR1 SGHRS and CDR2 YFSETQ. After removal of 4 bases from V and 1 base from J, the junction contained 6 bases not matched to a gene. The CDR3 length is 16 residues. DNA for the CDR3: TGCGCCAGCAGCCTAGGGACAGGGGGGACGAACACTGAAGCTTTCTTT. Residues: CASSLGTGGTNTEAFF.

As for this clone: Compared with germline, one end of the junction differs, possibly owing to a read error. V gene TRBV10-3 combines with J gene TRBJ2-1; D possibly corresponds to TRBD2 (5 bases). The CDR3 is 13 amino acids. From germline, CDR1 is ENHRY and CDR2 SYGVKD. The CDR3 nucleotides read TGTGCCATCAGGGGGTCGGAGGCCGAAACGGCGGTCTTC. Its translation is CAIRGSEAETAVF.

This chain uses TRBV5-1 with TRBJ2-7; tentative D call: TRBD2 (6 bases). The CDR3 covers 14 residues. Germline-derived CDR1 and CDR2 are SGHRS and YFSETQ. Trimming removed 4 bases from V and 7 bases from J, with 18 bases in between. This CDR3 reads CASSPGTLPLEQYF. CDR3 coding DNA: TGCGCCAGCAGCCCCGGGACTCTACCCTTAGAGCAGTACTTC.

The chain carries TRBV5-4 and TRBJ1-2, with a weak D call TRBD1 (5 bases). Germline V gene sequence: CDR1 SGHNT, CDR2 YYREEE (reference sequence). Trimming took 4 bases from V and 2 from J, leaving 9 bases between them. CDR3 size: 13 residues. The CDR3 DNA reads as TGTGCCAGCAGCCTGGACATAAACTATGGCTACACCTTC. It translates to CASSLDINYGYTF.